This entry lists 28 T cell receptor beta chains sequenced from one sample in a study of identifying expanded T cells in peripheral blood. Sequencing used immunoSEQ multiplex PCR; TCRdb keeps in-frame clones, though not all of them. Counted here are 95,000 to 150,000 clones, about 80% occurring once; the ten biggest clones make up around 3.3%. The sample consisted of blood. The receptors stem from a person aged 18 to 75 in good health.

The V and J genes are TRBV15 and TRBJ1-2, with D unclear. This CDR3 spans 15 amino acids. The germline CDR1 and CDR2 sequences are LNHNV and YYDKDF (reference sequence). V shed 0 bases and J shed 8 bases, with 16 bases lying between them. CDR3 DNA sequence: TGTGCCACCAGCAGAGATCGGGCTCCCGAAGGGGGCTACACCTTC. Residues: CATSRDRAPEGGYTF. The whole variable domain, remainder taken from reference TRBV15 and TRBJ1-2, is DAMVIQNPRYQVTQFGKPVTLSCSQTLNHNVMYWYQQKSSQAPKLLFHYYDKDFNNEADTPDNFQSRRPNTSFCFLDIRSPGLGDTAMYLCATSRDRAPEGGYTFGSGTRLTVV.

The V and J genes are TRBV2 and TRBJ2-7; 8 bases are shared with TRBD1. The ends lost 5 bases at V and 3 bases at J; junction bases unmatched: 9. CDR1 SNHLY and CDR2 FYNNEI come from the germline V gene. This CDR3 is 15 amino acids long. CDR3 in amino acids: CASSPDRDVFYEQYF. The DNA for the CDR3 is TGTGCCAGCAGTCCGGACAGGGACGTTTTCTACGAGCAGTACTTC.

The CDR3: CATRSGGGFYEQYF. For the CDR3, the DNA is TGTGCCACCAGAAGTGGCGGGGGATTCTACGAGCAGTACTTC. J is TRBJ2-7 and V is TRBV27, with 7 bases aligning to TRBD2. CDR3 length: 14 amino acids. Germline V lookup: CDR1 MNHEY, CDR2 SMNVEV (reference sequence). Trimming at V came to 10 bases and at J to 3 bases, leaving 12 bases not matched to a gene.

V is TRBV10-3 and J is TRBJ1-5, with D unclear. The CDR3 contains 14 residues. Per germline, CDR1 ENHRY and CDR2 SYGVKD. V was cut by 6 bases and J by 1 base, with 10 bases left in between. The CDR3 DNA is TGTGCCATCAGCCCCCCGGGGAGCAATCAGCCCCAGCATTTT. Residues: CAISPPGSNQPQHF.

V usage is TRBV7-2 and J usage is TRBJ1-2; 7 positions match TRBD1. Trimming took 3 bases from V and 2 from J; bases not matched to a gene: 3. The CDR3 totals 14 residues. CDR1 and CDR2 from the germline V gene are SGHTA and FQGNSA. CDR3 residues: CASSFSGQNYGYTF. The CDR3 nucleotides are TGTGCCAGCAGCTTCTCGGGACAGAACTATGGCTACACCTTC. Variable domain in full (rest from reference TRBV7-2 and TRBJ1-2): GAGVSQSPSNKVTEKGKDVELRCDPISGHTALYWYRQSLGQGLEFLIYFQGNSAPDKSGLPSDRFSAERTGGSVSTLTIQRTQQEDSAVYLCASSFSGQNYGYTFGSGTRLTVV.

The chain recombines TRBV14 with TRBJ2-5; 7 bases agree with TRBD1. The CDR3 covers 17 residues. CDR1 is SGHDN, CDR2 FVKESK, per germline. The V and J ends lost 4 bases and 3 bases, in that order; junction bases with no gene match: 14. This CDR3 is CASSLLERGHREETQYF. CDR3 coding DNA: TGTGCCAGCAGCCTGTTAGAGAGGGGGCATCGCGAAGAGACCCAGTACTTC.

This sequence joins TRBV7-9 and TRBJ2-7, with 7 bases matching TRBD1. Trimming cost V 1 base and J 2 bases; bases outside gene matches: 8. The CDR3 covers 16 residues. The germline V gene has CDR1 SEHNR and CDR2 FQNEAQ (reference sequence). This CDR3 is CASSLESGRGTYEQYF. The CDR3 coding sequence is TGTGCCAGCAGCTTAGAGTCGGGCAGGGGGACCTACGAGCAGTACTTC.

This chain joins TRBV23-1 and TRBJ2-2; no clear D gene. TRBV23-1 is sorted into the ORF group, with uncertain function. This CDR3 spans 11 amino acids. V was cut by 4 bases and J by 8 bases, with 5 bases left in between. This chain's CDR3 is CASSRLGELFF. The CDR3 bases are TGCGCCAGCAGTCGCCTGGGGGAGCTGTTTTTT.

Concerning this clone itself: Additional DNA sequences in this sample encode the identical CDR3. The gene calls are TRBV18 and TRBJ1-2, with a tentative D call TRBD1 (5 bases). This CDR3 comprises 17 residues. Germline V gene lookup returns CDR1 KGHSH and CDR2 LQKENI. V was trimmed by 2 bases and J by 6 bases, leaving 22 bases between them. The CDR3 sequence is CASSPKLAGVMLDGYTF. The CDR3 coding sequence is TGTGCCAGCTCACCAAAGTTAGCGGGGGTTATGCTCGATGGCTACACCTTC.

The CDR3 DNA follows: TGTGCCAGCAGCTTCGGGTCTAGAGCTTTCTCAACGCCTAGCACAGATACGCAGTATTTT. Translating it yields CASSFGSRAFSTPSTDTQYF. This rearrangement joins TRBV5-4 to TRBJ2-3, with D unresolved. Germline values: CDR1 SGHNT, CDR2 YYREEE (reference sequence). V was trimmed by 2 bases and J by 0 bases, leaving 25 bases between them. The CDR3 sequence is 20 residues long.

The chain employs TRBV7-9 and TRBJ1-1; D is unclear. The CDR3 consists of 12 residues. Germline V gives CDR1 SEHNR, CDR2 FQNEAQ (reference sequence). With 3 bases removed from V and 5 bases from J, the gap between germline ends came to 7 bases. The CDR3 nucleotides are TGTGCCAGCAGCTTCGGGGTGACTGAAGCTTTCTTT. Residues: CASSFGVTEAFF. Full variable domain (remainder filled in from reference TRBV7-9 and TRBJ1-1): DTGVSQNPRHKITKRGQNVTFRCDPISEHNRLYWYRQTLGQGPEFLTYFQNEAQLEKSRLLSDRFSAERPKGSFSTLEIQRTEQGDSAMYLCASSFGVTEAFFGQGTRLTVV.

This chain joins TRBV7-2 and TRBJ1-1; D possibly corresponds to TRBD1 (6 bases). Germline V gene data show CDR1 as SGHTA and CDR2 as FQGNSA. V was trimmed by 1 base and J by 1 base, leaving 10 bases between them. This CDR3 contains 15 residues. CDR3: CASSLVGGANTEAFF. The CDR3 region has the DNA TGTGCCAGCAGCTTAGTAGGGGGAGCGAACACTGAAGCTTTCTTT.

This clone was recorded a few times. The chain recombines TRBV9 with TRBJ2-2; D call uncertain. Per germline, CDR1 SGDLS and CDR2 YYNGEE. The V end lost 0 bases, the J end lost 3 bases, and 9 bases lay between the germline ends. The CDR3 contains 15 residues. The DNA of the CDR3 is TGTGCCAGCAGCGTAGGGGGTTCGGACACCGGGGAGCTGTTTTTT. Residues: CASSVGGSDTGELFF.

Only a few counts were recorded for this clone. The CDR3 here is CASSGRGFFEQYF. In DNA, the CDR3 is TGTGCCAGTAGTGGCAGGGGCTTTTTCGAGCAGTACTTC. V usage is TRBV19 and J usage is TRBJ2-7; the D gene is possibly TRBD1 (6 bases). Trimming pared 5 bases from V and 6 bases from J, leaving 14 bases between. Germline V gene lookup returns CDR1 LNHDA and CDR2 SQIVND (reference sequence). The CDR3 covers 13 residues.

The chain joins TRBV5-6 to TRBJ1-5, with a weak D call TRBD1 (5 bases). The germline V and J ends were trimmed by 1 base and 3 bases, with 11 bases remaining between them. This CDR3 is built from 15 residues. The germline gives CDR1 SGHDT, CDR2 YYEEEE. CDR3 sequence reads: CASSLFQGVNQPQHF. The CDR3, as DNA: TGTGCCAGCAGCTTGTTTCAAGGGGTCAATCAGCCCCAGCATTTT.

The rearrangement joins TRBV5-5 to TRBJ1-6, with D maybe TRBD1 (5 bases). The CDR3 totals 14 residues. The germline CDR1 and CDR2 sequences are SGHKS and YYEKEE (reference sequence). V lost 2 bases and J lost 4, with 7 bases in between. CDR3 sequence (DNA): TGTGCCAGCAGCTTCTGGACATATAATTCACCCCTCCACTTT. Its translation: CASSFWTYNSPLHF. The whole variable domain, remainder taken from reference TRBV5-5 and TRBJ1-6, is DAGVTQSPTHLIKTRGQQVTLRCSPISGHKSVSWYQQVLGQGPQFIFQYYEKEERGRGNFPDRFSARQFPNYSSELNVNALLLGDSALYLCASSFWTYNSPLHFGNGTRLTVT.

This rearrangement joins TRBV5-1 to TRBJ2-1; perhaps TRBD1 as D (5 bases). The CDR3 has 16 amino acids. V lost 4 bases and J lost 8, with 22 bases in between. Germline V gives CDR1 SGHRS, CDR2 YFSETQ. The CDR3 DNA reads TGCGCCAGCAGCCCGCAGATCCGGGCCGCGACAGATGAGCAGTTCTTC. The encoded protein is CASSPQIRAATDEQFF.

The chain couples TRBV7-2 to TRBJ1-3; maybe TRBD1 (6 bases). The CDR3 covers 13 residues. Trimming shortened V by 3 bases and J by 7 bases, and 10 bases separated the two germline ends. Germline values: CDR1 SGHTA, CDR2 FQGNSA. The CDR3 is CASSLGGGNTIYF. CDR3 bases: TGTGCCAGCAGCTTGGGAGGGGGGAACACCATATATTTT.

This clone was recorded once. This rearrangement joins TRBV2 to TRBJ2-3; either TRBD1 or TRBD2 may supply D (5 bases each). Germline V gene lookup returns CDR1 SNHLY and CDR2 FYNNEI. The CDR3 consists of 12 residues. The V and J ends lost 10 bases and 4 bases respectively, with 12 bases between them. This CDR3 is CAIGAQSDTQYF. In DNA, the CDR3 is TGTGCCATCGGGGCCCAGTCAGATACGCAGTATTTT.

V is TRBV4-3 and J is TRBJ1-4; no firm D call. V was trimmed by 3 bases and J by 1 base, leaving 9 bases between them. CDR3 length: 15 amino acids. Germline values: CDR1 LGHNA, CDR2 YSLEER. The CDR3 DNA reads TGCGCCAGCAGCCAGGGTGTAGGAACTAATGAAAAACTGTTTTTT. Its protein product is CASSQGVGTNEKLFF.

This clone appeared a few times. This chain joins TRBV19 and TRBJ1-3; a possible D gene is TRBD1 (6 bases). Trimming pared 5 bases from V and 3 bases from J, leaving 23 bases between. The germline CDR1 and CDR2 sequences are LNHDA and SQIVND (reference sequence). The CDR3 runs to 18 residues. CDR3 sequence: CASSVSQNQGQIGNTIYF. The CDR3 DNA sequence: TGTGCCAGTAGTGTCTCCCAGAACCAGGGACAAATTGGAAACACCATATATTTT.

The CDR3 is CASSYGDRGETQYF. The DNA for the CDR3 is TGTGCCAGCAGTTACGGCGACAGGGGTGAGACCCAGTACTTC. The chain recombines TRBV6-6 with TRBJ2-5, with 8 bases matching TRBD1. The CDR3 sequence is 14 residues long. Losses at the gene ends were 2 bases for V and 5 bases for J; bases not matched to a gene: 4. CDR1 is MNHNY, CDR2 SVGAGI, per germline (reference sequence).

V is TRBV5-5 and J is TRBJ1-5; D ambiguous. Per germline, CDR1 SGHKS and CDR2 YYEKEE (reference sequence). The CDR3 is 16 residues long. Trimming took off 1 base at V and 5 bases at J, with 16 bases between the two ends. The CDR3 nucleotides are TGTGCCAGCAGCTTGTATTTTCAATCGGGAGATCAGCCCCAGCATTTT. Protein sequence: CASSLYFQSGDQPQHF.

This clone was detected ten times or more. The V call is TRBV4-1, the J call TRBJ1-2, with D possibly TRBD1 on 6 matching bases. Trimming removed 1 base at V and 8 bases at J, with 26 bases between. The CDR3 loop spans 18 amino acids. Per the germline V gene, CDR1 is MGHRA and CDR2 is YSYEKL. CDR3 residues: CASSQVRRVAGDTFGYTF. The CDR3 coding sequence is TGCGCCAGCAGCCAAGTCCGTAGGGTCGCAGGGGACACCTTCGGCTACACCTTC.

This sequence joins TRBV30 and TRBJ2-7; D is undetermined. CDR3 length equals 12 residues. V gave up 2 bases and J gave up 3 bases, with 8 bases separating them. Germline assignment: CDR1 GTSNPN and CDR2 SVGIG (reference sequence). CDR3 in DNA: TGTGCCTGGAGTCGTAATCTCTACGAGCAGTACTTC. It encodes CAWSRNLYEQYF.

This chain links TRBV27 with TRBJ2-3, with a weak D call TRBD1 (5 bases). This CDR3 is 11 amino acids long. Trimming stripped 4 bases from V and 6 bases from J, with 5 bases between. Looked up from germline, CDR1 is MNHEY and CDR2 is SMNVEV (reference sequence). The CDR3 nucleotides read TGTGCCAGCAGTTGGGGCGATACGCAGTATTTT. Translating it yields CASSWGDTQYF.

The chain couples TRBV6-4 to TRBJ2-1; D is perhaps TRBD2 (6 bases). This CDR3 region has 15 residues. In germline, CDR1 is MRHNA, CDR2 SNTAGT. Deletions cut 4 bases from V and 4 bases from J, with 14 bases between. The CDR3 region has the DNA TGTGCCAGCAGTGTGTACGTGGGGGGATACAATGAGCAGTTCTTC. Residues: CASSVYVGGYNEQFF.

The CDR3 region is CASSMSGYEQYF. In DNA form, the CDR3 reads TGTGCCAGTAGTATGTCAGGCTACGAGCAGTACTTC. The chain combines TRBV19 with TRBJ2-7; D is unclear. The germline V gene encodes CDR1 LNHDA and CDR2 SQIVND (reference sequence). Deletions cut 3 bases from V and 3 bases from J, with 6 bases between. This CDR3 has 12 residues.